The sample holds one count of the clone carrying this TCR beta chain. Its specificity is unknown. This sample stems from a study of lymphopenia after photon versus proton radiotherapy. Findings of the study overall: Better survival with proton therapy was suggested as possible, not demonstrated.

TCRdb keeps only in-frame clones here, not all; method: immunoSEQ multiplex PCR. The top ten clones hold 45% to 50% of a sample with tens of thousands of clones, approximately 88% of them seen once. Germline V gives CDR1 SGHRS, CDR2 YFSETQ. The length of the CDR3 is 15 residues. Unmatched junction bases numbered 5, after V lost 5 bases and J lost 0 bases. The chain carries TRBV5-1 and TRBJ2-1; 7 nucleotides align to TRBD2. The clonotype was recovered from a woman aged 60-75 years with cholangiocarcinoma. Some clones in this sample may be carry-over from other donors' samples. The starting material was peripheral blood, obtained from a patient treated with proton-based radiotherapy. Here the CDR3 DNA reads TGCGCCAGCAGTCTAGCGGATAACTCCTACAATGAGCAGTTCTTC. Its translation is CASSLADNSYNEQFF.